One and the same sample provided the 8 T cell receptor beta chains below, sequenced in a study of a mutant IDH1 vaccine in newly diagnosed glioma. Some clones are missing from TCRdb's copy, which holds only in-frame ones; the method was immunoSEQ multiplex PCR. The sample comprises more than 35,000 clones, 80% to 85% of which are singletons, and approximately 4.7% rests with the top ten. The antigens for these receptors are not known. Documented time point: week 35, safety follow-up. Vaccinated patients received 300 ug of mutant IDH1 20-mer peptide per dose, with topical imiquimod. The material sequenced was PBMCs, taken from a glioma patient whose treatment included an IDH1 peptide vaccine. The receptor set was obtained from a middle-aged woman with glioma. Some clones in this sample may be carry-over from other donors' samples.

The DNA of the CDR3 is TGTGCCATCAGTGAGGAGCAGGGGTGGTCTGAAAAACTGTTTTTT. It yields the protein CAISEEQGWSEKLFF. V gene TRBV10-3 combines with J gene TRBJ1-4; TRBD1 might be the D (6 bases). Germline V gene data show CDR1 as ENHRY and CDR2 as SYGVKD. The V end was cut by 2 bases, the J end by 7 bases, with 14 bases between. This CDR3 has 15 residues.

The V and J genes are TRBV10-2 and TRBJ2-2; D might be TRBD2 (6 bases). V gave up 0 bases and J gave up 0 bases, with 11 bases separating them. Germline V gene sequence: CDR1 WSHSY, CDR2 SAAADI. There are 17 residues in the CDR3. The CDR3 spells CASSESWAGTNTGELFF. The CDR3 nucleotides are TGCGCCAGCAGTGAGTCATGGGCGGGGACGAACACCGGGGAGCTGTTTTTT.

This clone was seen only once. The chain couples TRBV11-3 to TRBJ2-1; possible D gene TRBD2, 5 bases. The CDR3 is 13 residues long. Germline-derived CDR1 and CDR2 are SGHNT and YENEEA. The V gene lost 0 bases and the J gene lost 14 bases, with 14 bases spanning the gap. CDR3 region: CASSLDPGQREFF. Here the CDR3 DNA reads TGTGCCAGCAGCTTAGATCCCGGGCAGAGGGAGTTCTTC. Filled out from reference TRBV11-3 and TRBJ2-1, the complete variable domain reads EAGVVQSPRYKIIEKKQPVAFWCNPISGHNTLYWYLQNLGQGPELLIRYENEEAVDDSQLPKDRFSAERLKGVDSTLKIQPAELGDSAVYLCASSLDPGQREFFGPGTRLTVL.

The CDR3 sequence is CASRADRGDDEQFF. Written as DNA, the CDR3 is TGTGCCAGCAGAGCGGACAGGGGTGACGATGAGCAGTTCTTC. The V call is TRBV2, the J call TRBJ2-1; 9 nucleotides line up with TRBD1. The J segment lost 8 bases and the V segment lost 6 bases, leaving 8 bases of the junction unmatched. CDR3 length equals 14 residues. Germline CDR1 reads SNHLY; CDR2 reads FYNNEI.

The chain uses TRBV4-3 and TRBJ1-2; D is undetermined. The CDR3 length is 15 residues. Germline values: CDR1 LGHNA, CDR2 YSLEER. V lost 0 bases and J lost 4, with 12 bases in between. The CDR3 reads CASSQDRGQSYGYTF. CDR3 nucleotides: TGCGCCAGCAGCCAAGATAGAGGGCAGTCCTATGGCTACACCTTC.

The rearrangement joins TRBV5-6 to TRBJ2-7, with 9 bases matching TRBD2. In germline, CDR1 is SGHDT, CDR2 YYEEEE. V gave up 1 base and J gave up 3 bases; unmatched junction bases: 5. This CDR3 contains 15 residues. The CDR3 DNA follows: TGTGCCAGCAGCTTGCGTAGCGGGAGTATCTACGAGCAGTACTTC. It yields the protein CASSLRSGSIYEQYF.

In nucleotides, the CDR3 is TGTGCCAGCAGCTTCGACCTCAGAGAATCACCCCTCCACTTT. This sequence encodes CASSFDLRESPLHF. The V call is TRBV5-4, the J call TRBJ1-6; D not certain. CDR1 and CDR2 from the germline V gene are SGHNT and YYREEE (reference sequence). Trimming cost V 2 bases and J 10 bases, with 13 bases left between them. This CDR3 has 14 amino acids.

The chain links TRBV4-1 to TRBJ2-3; the D gene could be TRBD1 or TRBD2 (5 bases each). The CDR3 is 14 residues long. Per germline, CDR1 MGHRA and CDR2 YSYEKL. The V end lost 1 base, the J end lost 5 bases, and 10 bases lay between the germline ends. The DNA for the CDR3 is TGCGCCAGCAGCCAAGTCGGGACGCGAGATACGCAGTATTTT. This sequence encodes CASSQVGTRDTQYF.